These 18 T cell receptor beta chains were sequenced from one sample in a study of tumor-infiltrating lymphocytes in primary liver carcinoma. Starting material for RNA and DNA co-extraction consisted of roughly 17-31 mg of unsorted bulk tissue. The investigators made TCR beta cDNA from approximately 510 ng total RNA, using a constant-region primer. Slightly modified ARM-PCR served as the procedure for the TCR beta libraries. These libraries came from three rounds of nested multiplex PCR. The first two PCR rounds used TRBV1-TRBV30 primers with a Cbeta primer, approximately 10 cycles each. TCRdb processed the multiplex PCR reads anew with MiXCR; each CDR3 protein has one entry. This table holds about 120,000 distinct CDR3 sequences, around 70% found once. The material sequenced was tumor-adjacent normal liver tissue. The source is a woman in her sixties with primary liver carcinoma and hepatitis B virus infection.

The CDR3, as DNA: TGTGCCAGCAGTTTAGGAGGTGGCTGGGCGTGGGTGTCCAACGAGCAGTACTTC. It specifies CASSLGGGWAWVSNEQYF. V is TRBV12-3 or TRBV12-4 and J is TRBJ2-7; D gene ambiguous. The V gene lost 1 base and the J gene lost 5 bases, with 24 bases spanning the gap. The CDR3 runs 18 residues.

For this clonotype: At one boundary the junction diverges from the germline segment, which might be a read error. The chain links TRBV6-2 or TRBV6-3 to TRBJ1-2; D call uncertain. Looked up from germline, CDR1 is MNHEY and CDR2 is SVGEGT. The CDR3 contains 13 residues. Here the CDR3 reads CASSGSALWGCTF. CDR3 DNA sequence: TGTGCTAGCAGTGGGAGCGCTCTATGGGGTTGCACCTTC.

A remark on this clonotype: A junction end diverges from the germline sequence, so it may reflect a read error. The rearrangement links TRBV11-1 to TRBJ1-1; 9 bases are a match to TRBD1. The CDR3 sequence is 17 residues long. The V gene's germline CDR1 is SGHAT and CDR2 FQDESV (reference sequence). CDR3: CASSHRDRVLGLSEAFF. CDR3 nucleotide sequence: TGTGCCAGCAGCCACCGGGACAGGGTCTTAGGTTTGTCTGAGGCTTTTTTT.

The rearrangement joins TRBV29-1 to TRBJ2-3; maybe TRBD2 (5 bases). This CDR3 is 14 amino acids long. Germline V CDR1 and CDR2: SQVTM, ANQGSEA. V was pared by 4 bases and J by 2 bases, with 13 bases between. The CDR3: CSVALIRDTDTQYF. In DNA form, the CDR3 reads TGCAGCGTTGCTCTGATCCGGGACACAGATACGCAGTATTTT.

As concerns this clonotype: At one boundary the junction diverges from the germline segment, which might be a read error. This chain uses TRBV7-9 with TRBJ2-5; TRBD1 is a possible D gene (6 bases). This CDR3 has 16 amino acids. Per germline, CDR1 SEHNR and CDR2 FQNEAQ (reference sequence). CDR3 residues: CASNLGFIQGNETQYF. As DNA, the CDR3 is TGTGCCAGCAACTTAGGATTTATACAGGGTAATGAGACCCAGTACTTC.

This clonotype appeared once. The junction differs from germline at one of its ends, possibly a read error. The gene calls are TRBV7-9 and TRBJ1-6; D is unresolved. Germline assignment: CDR1 SEHNR and CDR2 FQNEAQ (reference sequence). The length of the CDR3 is 13 residues. The CDR3 DNA reads as TGTGCCAGCAACTTATACAGCAATTCACCCCTCCACTTT. It encodes CASNLYSNSPLHF.

This clonotype has at least ten counts. The chain recombines TRBV5-1 with TRBJ1-6, with D uncertain. This CDR3 region has 16 residues. Germline assignment: CDR1 SGHRS and CDR2 YFSETQ. The V end lost 0 bases, the J end lost 0 bases, and 7 bases lay between the germline ends. The CDR3 sequence: CASSLVGSSYNSPLHF. In DNA, the CDR3 is TGCGCCAGCAGCTTGGTGGGGAGCTCCTATAATTCACCCCTCCACTTT.

This clonotype was seen a single time. Likely a read error: the CDR3 ends without its conserved phenylalanine or tryptophan. The DNA is omitted, as the CDR3 cannot be located on it reliably, and the CDR3 follows TCRdb's listing. The rearrangement joins TRBV10-3 to TRBJ2-5; the table's D call, TRBD2, was not checked against the DNA. CDR1 and CDR2 (germline): ENHRY, SYGVKD. The CDR3 is 14 residues long, ends included. The CDR3 sequence: CAISLSGKGETQYI.

A word on this clonotype: The conserved phenylalanine or tryptophan normally closing the CDR3 is absent here, so this likely arose from a read error. The chain is built from TRBV12-3 or TRBV12-4 and TRBJ1-1; D uncertain. This CDR3 has 13 amino acids. The CDR3, as DNA: TGTACCAGCAGTTTGCGGGGATTCCTAGAAGCTTTCTAT. Protein: CTSSLRGFLEAFY.

In regard to this clonotype: This may stem from a read error, because a much larger clone lies one nucleotide away. Here the CDR3 omits its conserved ending phenylalanine or tryptophan, so a read error is the likely source. This chain links TRBV30 with TRBJ2-7; D is perhaps TRBD1 (6 bases). CDR3 length equals 12 residues. V lost 2 bases and J 6 bases, leaving 11 bases between the germline ends. Germline V CDR1 and CDR2: GTSNPN, SVGIG (reference sequence). The CDR3 nucleotides are TGTGCCTGGAGTCGGGACATGAGCGAGCAGTACTTA. Amino acid sequence: CAWSRDMSEQYL.

With regard to this clonotype: The junction does not match germline at one end; this may be a read error. The chain has TRBV12-3 or TRBV12-4 and TRBJ1-1; possibly TRBD1 for D (5 bases). CDR3 length: 12 amino acids. The CDR3 bases are TGTGCCAGCAGTTTATCGGGAGGCAGGGCTTTATTT. This sequence encodes CASSLSGGRALF.

Notes on this clonotype: The junction and the germline gene differ at one end; a read error may be behind it. The chain links TRBV5-5 to TRBJ2-1; D is possibly TRBD2 (5 bases). Per the germline V gene, CDR1 is SGHKS and CDR2 is YYEKEE (reference sequence). The CDR3 runs to 15 residues. In DNA, the CDR3 is TGTGCCAGCAGCCACTTGCCCAGCGGAGTCAATGAGCAATTCTTC. It translates to CASSHLPSGVNEQFF.

About this clonotype itself: At one end the junction does not follow the germline gene, possibly because of a read error. The chain uses TRBV7-9 and TRBJ2-1; D may correspond to TRBD1 or TRBD2 (5 bases each). The CDR3 contains 18 residues. Germline V lookup: CDR1 SEHNR, CDR2 FQNEAQ (reference sequence). CDR3 DNA sequence: TGTGCCAGCAGCTTGTTCGGGGCACAAGTCTTCTCCTATAATGAGCAGTTCTTC. It translates to CASSLFGAQVFSYNEQFF.

This clonotype came up once. An end of the junction differs from the germline gene, which may be a read error. The chain has TRBV16 and TRBJ2-7; D perhaps matches TRBD1 (6 bases). The germline V gene encodes CDR1 KGHSY and CDR2 FQNENV. The CDR3 contains 16 residues. The CDR3 sequence: CTSSQVRGGLPYEQYF. CDR3 sequence (DNA): TGTACCAGCAGCCAGGTCAGGGGCGGCCTACCTTACGAGCAGTACTTC.

This clonotype was detected ten times or more. The rearrangement joins TRBV12-3 or TRBV12-4 to TRBJ1-1, with D possibly matching TRBD1 (5 bases). The CDR3 is 15 amino acids. The V gene lost 7 bases and the J gene lost 2 bases, with 17 bases spanning the gap. The CDR3 DNA sequence: TGTGCCAGCAAACCCGAGGGGAGTTTAAACACTGAAGCTTTCTTT. Translating it yields CASKPEGSLNTEAFF.

On this clonotype itself: A read error may explain this, as a much larger clone is one base away. The CDR3 nucleotides are TGTGCCAGCAGTGACAGCTCTGGGACCAACGTCCTGACTTTC. This translates into CASSDSSGTNVLTF. The chain links TRBV6-4 to TRBJ2-6; D remains ambiguous. Germline V gives CDR1 MRHNA, CDR2 SNTAGT. The CDR3 is made up of 14 amino acids.

The gene calls are TRBV6-5 and TRBJ1-2, with D possibly TRBD1 on 5 matching bases. Germline CDR1 MNHEY, CDR2 SVGAGI. The ends were cut back, 7 bases at V and 1 base at J, with 16 bases in the middle. CDR3 length: 15 amino acids. The CDR3 here is CASTEGGTYNYGYTF. Here the CDR3 DNA reads TGTGCCAGCACCGAGGGAGGGACCTATAACTATGGCTACACCTTC.

A note on this clonotype: A much larger clone differs by one base, so this may be a read error. The rearrangement joins TRBV11-2 to TRBJ2-1; 7 positions agree with TRBD2. The CDR3 spans 14 residues. Germline V gives CDR1 SGHAT, CDR2 FQNNGV. CDR3 in amino acids: CDSSLGGTWNEQFF. The CDR3 DNA sequence: TGTGACAGCAGCCTCGGGGGGACGTGGAATGAGCAGTTCTTC.